Listed below are T cell receptor beta chains from one sample, sequenced in a study of tumor and adjacent non-tumor tissue in lung cancer. TCRdb re-called the multiplex PCR reads through MiXCR, storing one row per CDR3 protein. The sample lists approximately 70,000 distinct CDR3 sequences; around four fifths were seen once. The sample was lung tumor tissue. The receptor source for this set is a man aged 60 to 69 with non-small cell lung cancer. Both conserved end residues are part of each CDR3. The D gene is left open where the match is weak. Some rows mark clone size as missing; the rest say once, few, many or name a class of expanded clone.

J | V | size | D | CDR3 | DNA
TRBJ2-7 | TRBV20-1 | many | NA | CSAQRRDGAYEQYF | TGCAGTGCTCAACGCCGGGACGGAGCCTACGAGCAGTACTTC
TRBJ2-7 | TRBV12-3/TRBV12-4 | NA | TRBD1 | CACTLRDSYTEQYF | TGTGCCTGCACTTTACGGGACAGCTATACCGAGCAGTACTTC
TRBJ1-5 | TRBV20-1 | NA | NA | CSAEIPLRSNQPPHF | TGCAGTGCGGAAATTCCCCTCCGTAGCAATCAGCCCCCGCATTTT
TRBJ1-1 | TRBV11-2 | NA | TRBD1 | CASSRPDREDFF | TGTGCCAGCAGCCGCCCGGACAGGGAAGATTTCTTT
TRBJ2-7 | TRBV6-5 | NA | TRBD1 | CASSYGVGQVYVRYF | TGTGCTAGCAGTTACGGGGTTGGACAGGTTTACGTGCGGTACTTC
TRBJ2-3 | TRBV20-1 | NA | NA | CSARGTAYTDTQYF | TGCAGTGCTAGGGGAACGGCATACACAGATACGCAGTATTTT
TRBJ2-7 | TRBV11-1 | NA | NA | CANSLDQGTRYEQYF | TGTGCCAACAGCTTAGACCAGGGGACCCGCTACGAGCAGTACTTC
TRBJ2-5 | TRBV29-1 | once | NA | CSGHYWQETQYF | TGCAGCGGTCACTACTGGCAAGAGACCCAGTACTTC
TRBJ2-7 | TRBV6-1 | many | TRBD2 | CASKYASGNQGEQYF | TGTGCCAGCAAGTATGCTAGCGGGAACCAGGGCGAGCAGTACTTC
TRBJ2-3 | TRBV29-1 | NA | NA | CSVEGSGTTTDMQYF | TGCAGCGTTGAAGGATCGGGAACAACGACAGATATGCAGTATTTT
TRBJ2-7 | TRBV20-1 | NA | NA | CSPRSRTGYDQYF | TGCAGTCCAAGGAGCAGGACCGGCTACGACCAATACTTC
TRBJ2-7 | TRBV11-3 | once | TRBD2 | CASSLDRGGHYEQYF | TGTGCCAGCAGCTTAGATCGGGGGGGCCACTACGAGCAGTACTTC
TRBJ2-5 | TRBV20-1 | NA | NA | CSARDLHLRADTQYF | TGCAGTGCTAGGGACTTACACCTACGGGCAGACACCCAGTACTTC
TRBJ1-5 | TRBV5-5 | few | NA | CASSGGAYRNQPQNF | TGTGCCAGCAGCGGGGGGGCCTATCGCAATCAGCCCCAGAATTTT
TRBJ1-6 | TRBV20-1 | NA | NA | CSARAEPYNSPLYF | TGCAGTGCTAGAGCCGAGCCCTATAATTCACCCCTCTATTTT
TRBJ2-7 | TRBV6-1 | NA | NA | CASSLGQSYEQYF | TGTGCCAGCAGCTTAGGACAAAGCTACGAGCAGTACTTC
TRBJ2-3 | TRBV5-4 | NA | NA | CASSLDSTDAQYF | TGTGCCAGCAGCTTAGATAGTACAGATGCGCAGTATTTT
TRBJ2-5 | TRBV5-1 | NA | NA | CASSIRQGQETQYF | TGCGCCAGCAGCATCCGACAAGGCCAGGAGACCCAGTACTTC
TRBJ2-1 | TRBV12-3/TRBV12-4 | NA | TRBD2 | CVSSFPQRDHNGQIF | TGTGTCAGCAGTTTCCCTCAGCGGGACCACAATGGGCAGATCTTC
TRBJ1-2 | TRBV28 | many | TRBD1 | CASSVDRVDYGYTF | TGTGCCAGCAGCGTGGACAGGGTGGACTATGGCTACACCTTC
TRBJ2-3 | TRBV12-3/TRBV12-4 | many | TRBD2 | CASSSYTLAGFTDTQYF | TGTGCCAGCAGTTCTTATACACTAGCGGGGTTCACAGATACGCAGTATTTT
TRBJ2-5 | TRBV20-1 | NA | NA | CSGGSSHEIQYF | TGCAGTGGAGGGTCTTCCCATGAGATCCAGTACTTC
TRBJ2-6 | TRBV5-1 | many | NA | CASSLTGLSGANVLTF | TGCGCCAGCAGCTTGACAGGCCTCTCTGGGGCCAACGTCCTGACTTTC
TRBJ2-3 | TRBV18 | NA | NA | CASSPPTWAAGSTDTQYF | TGTGCCAGCTCACCACCTACATGGGCGGCGGGGAGCACAGATACGCAGTATTTT
TRBJ2-2 | TRBV5-5 | NA | NA | CTSSLVGDSGELSF | TGTACCAGCAGCTTGGTGGGGGATTCCGGGGAGCTGTCTTTT
TRBJ2-2 | TRBV29-1 | many | NA | CSGAVTAGELFF | TGCAGCGGGGCGGTGACGGCCGGGGAGCTGTTTTTT
TRBJ2-7 | TRBV29-1 | NA | TRBD1 | CGVRGGDEQYF | TGCGGCGTTCGAGGGGGCGACGAGCAATACTTC
TRBJ2-7 | TRBV7-9 | few | TRBD2 | CASSARETSGTYEQYF | TGTGCCAGCAGCGCCCGTGAGACTAGCGGGACCTACGAGCAGTACTTC
TRBJ2-7 | TRBV12-5 | NA | NA | CASGLVRENYEQYF | TGTGCTAGTGGCTTGGTACGGGAAAACTACGAGCAGTACTTC
TRBJ2-1 | TRBV29-1 | NA | NA | CSVDEGIDERFF | TGCAGCGTTGATGAGGGTATAGATGAGCGTTTCTTC
TRBJ2-1 | TRBV7-9 | NA | NA | CASSLASVMFNEQFF | TGTGCCAGCAGCTTAGCCAGCGTGATGTTCAATGAGCAGTTCTTC
TRBJ2-7 | TRBV6-5 | NA | NA | CASSKTRTLPTPYEQYF | TGTGCCAGCAGTAAGACAAGGACCCTACCCACGCCCTACGAGCAGTACTTC
TRBJ2-2 | TRBV6-5 | NA | NA | CDSCYVGSGELFF | TGTGACAGCTGTTACGTTGGTAGCGGGGAGCTGTTTTTT
TRBJ2-7 | TRBV20-1 | NA | NA | CSASSAVSSYEQHF | TGCAGTGCTAGCTCGGCGGTTAGCTCTTACGAGCAGCACTTC
TRBJ2-6 | TRBV28 | NA | NA | CASSKSTSEANVLIF | TGTGCCAGCAGTAAGAGCACGTCTGAGGCCAACGTCCTGATTTTC
TRBJ1-5 | TRBV20-1 | NA | NA | CSVSSETGHQPQHF | TGCAGTGTGTCGTCCGAGACAGGTCATCAGCCCCAGCATTTT
TRBJ1-2 | TRBV7-8 | NA | TRBD1 | CANGKPDRRRYGYTF | TGCGCCAACGGGAAACCGGACAGGCGCCGGTATGGCTACACCTTC
TRBJ2-5 | TRBV15 | NA | TRBD2 | CATSRGASGVHETQYF | TGTGCCACCAGCAGAGGGGCAAGCGGGGTACACGAGACCCAGTACTTC
TRBJ2-6 | TRBV10-3 | NA | TRBD1 | CAITGEGQGTGANVLTF | TGTGCCATCACAGGAGAGGGACAGGGGACTGGGGCCAACGTCCTGACTTTC
TRBJ2-7 | TRBV6-5 | NA | NA | CASGYSQENYKQYF | TGTGCCAGCGGTTACTCCCAGGAGAATTACAAGCAGTACTTC
TRBJ2-7 | TRBV20-1 | NA | NA | CSVTGMGSTYEQYF | TGCAGTGTCACAGGAATGGGGAGTACCTATGAGCAGTACTTC
TRBJ2-7 | TRBV20-1 | NA | NA | CSAIERGIVPYEQYF | TGCAGTGCTATAGAAAGAGGGATAGTGCCCTACGAGCAGTACTTC
TRBJ1-5 | TRBV6-6 | few | NA | CASRPNRNQPPNF | TGTGCCAGCAGACCAAACAGGAATCAGCCCCCGAATTTT
TRBJ2-1 | TRBV20-1 | NA | NA | CSACIRADNEQFF | TGCAGTGCTTGTATTAGAGCCGACAATGAGCAGTTCTTC
TRBJ2-1 | TRBV6-2/TRBV6-3 | NA | NA | CASSELEGGRNEEFF | TGTGCCAGCAGCGAGCTGGAGGGAGGCCGGAATGAGGAGTTCTTC
TRBJ1-2 | TRBV29-1 | NA | NA | CSVDWKGSGYTF | TGCAGCGTTGACTGGAAGGGCTCTGGCTACACCTTC
TRBJ2-7 | TRBV11-1 | NA | NA | CASSYRSAYDHYF | TGTGCCAGCAGCTACAGGTCGGCCTACGACCACTACTTC
TRBJ1-3 | TRBV13 | NA | NA | CASSLLGGNTICF | TGTGCCAGCAGTCTACTTGGAGGAAACACCATATGTTTT
TRBJ2-2 | TRBV11-1 | NA | TRBD2 | CDSSYTSGTRELFF | TGTGACAGCAGCTATACTAGCGGCACCAGGGAGCTGTTTTTT
TRBJ2-1 | TRBV7-3 | NA | NA | CASSFYSTNGQFF | TGTGCCAGCAGCTTCTATAGTACGAATGGGCAGTTCTTC